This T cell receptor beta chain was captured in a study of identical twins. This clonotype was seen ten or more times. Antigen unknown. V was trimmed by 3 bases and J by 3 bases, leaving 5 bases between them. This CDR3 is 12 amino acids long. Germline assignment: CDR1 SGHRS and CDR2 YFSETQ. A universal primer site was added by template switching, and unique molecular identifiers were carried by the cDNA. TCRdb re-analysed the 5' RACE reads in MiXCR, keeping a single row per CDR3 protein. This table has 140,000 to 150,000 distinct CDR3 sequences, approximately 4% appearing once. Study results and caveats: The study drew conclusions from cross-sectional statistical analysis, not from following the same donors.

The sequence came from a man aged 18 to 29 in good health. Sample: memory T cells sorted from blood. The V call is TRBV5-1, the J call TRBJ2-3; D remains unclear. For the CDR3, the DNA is TGCGCCAGCAGCTACCTTACAGATACGCAGTATTTT. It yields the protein CASSYLTDTQYF.